A single sample gave rise to the 24 T cell receptor beta chains below, sequenced in a study of shared clonotypes between healthy human individuals. Terminally differentiated effector memory CD45RA+ cells were excluded from the naive CD8 cells, which were CD45RO-negative and positively selected for CCR7. The method was immunoSEQ multiplex PCR; TCRdb's version includes in-frame clones alone and lacks a portion of them. The sample lists some 2,100,000 clones; just over 90% were seen once. The sequencing input was naive CD8+ T cells from PBMCs. The receptors were gathered from a man aged 18 to 30 in good health. Some clones in this sample may be carry-over from other donors' samples.

This chain uses TRBV28 with TRBJ1-2, with D unclear. Trimming stripped 5 bases from V and 4 bases from J, with 11 bases between. From germline, CDR1 is MDHEN and CDR2 SYDVKM. CDR3 length: 13 amino acids. The CDR3: CASSDGVLYGYTF. The CDR3 DNA reads as TGTGCCAGCAGTGATGGCGTCCTCTATGGCTACACCTTC.

Concerning this clone itself: The same CDR3 is also encoded by other DNA sequences in this sample. The V call is TRBV30, the J call TRBJ1-6; no firm D call. V was clipped by 0 bases and J by 5 bases, with 5 bases between them. Germline CDR1 and CDR2: GTSNPN and SVGIG (reference sequence). The CDR3 runs 13 residues. The CDR3 DNA follows: TGTGCCTGGAGTGTATTGGATAATTCACCCCTCCACTTT. Translation gives CAWSVLDNSPLHF.

The chain carries TRBV28 and TRBJ2-7, with TRBD2 matching 8 bases. Trimming removed 6 bases from V and 3 bases from J; junction bases left unmatched: 10. The CDR3 sequence is 15 residues long. Germline CDR1 is MDHEN and CDR2 is SYDVKM. The CDR3 reads CASSYATGGLYEQYF. The DNA of the CDR3 is TGTGCCAGCAGCTATGCAACGGGAGGGCTCTACGAGCAGTACTTC.

J is TRBJ1-1 and V is TRBV29-1, with D hard to call. The length of the CDR3 is 13 residues. Germline loops: CDR1 SQVTM, CDR2 ANQGSEA. Trimming took off 7 bases at V and 1 base at J, with 13 bases between the two ends. CDR3 region: CSAFGRQNTEAFF. For the CDR3, the DNA is TGCAGCGCCTTTGGGCGGCAGAACACTGAAGCTTTCTTT.

This chain links TRBV11-3 with TRBJ2-1; D is possibly TRBD2 (6 bases). The germline V gene has CDR1 SGHNT and CDR2 YENEEA. The CDR3 is 16 amino acids. The V and J ends lost 1 base and 1 base respectively, with 11 bases between them. The CDR3 region is CASSLAGVESYNEQFF. Here the CDR3 DNA reads TGTGCCAGCAGCTTAGCGGGAGTGGAGTCCTACAATGAGCAGTTCTTC.

V gene TRBV27 combines with J gene TRBJ2-5; 11 nucleotides line up with TRBD1. TRBJ2-7 explains the end of the DNA better; the J call may be wrong. Germline V gene data show CDR1 as MNHEY and CDR2 as SMNVEV (reference sequence). The CDR3 consists of 13 residues. The DNA of the CDR3 is TGTGCCAGCAGTTGGGACAGGGGGAACGAGCAGTACTTC. Translation gives CASSWDRGNEQYF.

The V gene is TRBV29-1, the J gene TRBJ1-2; weak D call: TRBD1 (5 bases). Germline V gene data show CDR1 as SQVTM and CDR2 as ANQGSEA. The CDR3 extends over 15 amino acids. Trimming stripped 4 bases from V and 5 bases from J, with 20 bases between. The CDR3 sequence is CSVGDQGIHLYGYTF. The CDR3, as DNA: TGCAGCGTTGGGGACCAGGGCATTCACCTATATGGCTACACCTTC.

In this sample, this clone turned up once. V gene TRBV19 combines with J gene TRBJ2-2, with a possible D match to TRBD2 (5 bases). CDR1 and CDR2 from the germline V gene are LNHDA and SQIVND (reference sequence). The CDR3 loop spans 16 amino acids. The V gene lost 4 bases and the J gene lost 0 bases, with 12 bases spanning the gap. The CDR3 loop is CASSKPSFANTGELFF. CDR3 nucleotides: TGTGCCAGTAGTAAGCCTAGCTTTGCGAACACCGGGGAGCTGTTTTTT.

V is TRBV7-6 and J is TRBJ1-6; the D gene is possibly TRBD1 (5 bases). The CDR3 length is 14 residues. V was pared by 5 bases and J by 8 bases, with 13 bases between. Germline CDR1 reads SGHVS; CDR2 reads FNYEAQ. CDR3 nucleotide sequence: TGTGCCAGCAGCGCCCGGGACGGGGATTCACCCCTCCACTTT. It translates to CASSARDGDSPLHF.

This clone was detected once. This sequence joins TRBV18 and TRBJ1-1; D unresolved. Per the germline V gene, CDR1 is KGHSH and CDR2 is LQKENI. The CDR3 extends over 15 amino acids. The V end lost 0 bases, the J end lost 1 base, and 9 bases lay between the germline ends. The CDR3 reads CASSPPAIGNTEAFF. Written as DNA, the CDR3 is TGTGCCAGCTCACCACCCGCAATAGGGAACACTGAAGCTTTCTTT.

The V and J genes are TRBV7-8 and TRBJ2-1, with TRBD1 as a possible D gene (5 bases). Trimming took off 8 bases at V and 1 base at J, with 9 bases between the two ends. Germline V gene sequence: CDR1 SGHVS, CDR2 FQNEAQ. This CDR3 spans 13 amino acids. CDR3 protein: CASLSGSYNEQFF. The CDR3 DNA sequence: TGTGCCAGCTTATCAGGGTCCTACAATGAGCAGTTCTTC.

There are a few counts of this clone. The chain employs TRBV6-4 and TRBJ1-1; D ambiguous. This CDR3 region has 11 residues. The ends were cut back, 2 bases at V and 11 bases at J, with 9 bases in the middle. The germline CDR1 and CDR2 sequences are MRHNA and SNTAGT. CDR3 nucleotide sequence: TGTGCCAGCAGTGACGGTGTGGTGGCTTTCTTT. Protein: CASSDGVVAFF.

With respect to this clone: This sample includes further DNA sequences coding for the same CDR3. The chain carries TRBV19 and TRBJ2-5; D gene unclear. Trimming stripped 0 bases from V and 3 bases from J, with 5 bases between. This CDR3 is 13 amino acids long. Looked up from germline, CDR1 is LNHDA and CDR2 is SQIVND (reference sequence). The CDR3 loop reads CASSIDFEETQYF. CDR3 in DNA: TGTGCCAGTAGTATAGATTTCGAAGAGACCCAGTACTTC.

The rearrangement uses TRBV28 and TRBJ1-5; D remains unclear. CDR3 length equals 14 residues. Germline V gene sequence: CDR1 MDHEN, CDR2 SYDVKM. Deletions cut 7 bases from V and 0 bases from J, with 10 bases between. The DNA for the CDR3 is TGTGCCAGCAAGCAGGCTTATAGCAATCAGCCCCAGCATTTT. It yields the protein CASKQAYSNQPQHF.

This clone was found once. The chain couples TRBV19 to TRBJ2-1; D ambiguous. Between the trimmed V and J ends, which lost 3 bases and 6 bases, there was a span of 21 bases. CDR3 length: 17 amino acids. In germline, CDR1 is LNHDA, CDR2 SQIVND (reference sequence). Here the CDR3 DNA reads TGTGCCAGTAGTATCCCCCCGCGATCGAGCTTGGTCAATGAGCAGTTCTTC. As protein: CASSIPPRSSLVNEQFF.

The chain couples TRBV7-2 to TRBJ2-1, with 8 bases identical to TRBD2. Losses at the gene ends were 8 bases for V and 4 bases for J; bases not matched to a gene: 7. The CDR3 totals 14 residues. Germline-derived CDR1 and CDR2 are SGHTA and FQGNSA. The CDR3 is CASYRTSRYNEQFF. The DNA for the CDR3 is TGTGCCAGCTACCGGACTAGCAGATACAATGAGCAGTTCTTC.

This sequence joins TRBV11-2 and TRBJ2-3, with D possibly matching TRBD2 (5 bases). Germline V gene data show CDR1 as SGHAT and CDR2 as FQNNGV. The length of the CDR3 is 13 residues. Trimming took 8 bases from V and 6 from J, leaving 15 bases between them. The CDR3 region is CASFGREMDTQYF. CDR3 DNA: TGTGCCAGCTTTGGTCGGGAAATGGATACGCAGTATTTT.

The V call is TRBV6-5, the J call TRBJ2-1, with D maybe TRBD2 (5 bases). V lost 2 bases, J lost 5 bases, and 13 bases lay in between. There are 15 residues in the CDR3. Looked up from germline, CDR1 is MNHEY and CDR2 is SVGAGI. The CDR3 DNA sequence: TGTGCCAGCAGTTACGGTCGCGGAGCGGACAATGAGCAGTTCTTC. Protein product: CASSYGRGADNEQFF.

This sequence joins TRBV27 and TRBJ2-1, with D perhaps assigned TRBD1 or TRBD2 (5 bases each). Looked up from germline, CDR1 is MNHEY and CDR2 is SMNVEV (reference sequence). The CDR3 is 15 amino acids. Trimming took off 4 bases at V and 1 base at J, with 11 bases between the two ends. The CDR3 region is CASSSVWGSYNEQFF. As DNA, the CDR3 is TGTGCCAGCAGTTCGGTTTGGGGGTCCTACAATGAGCAGTTCTTC.

This clone was seen just once. The chain uses TRBV6-5 and TRBJ2-7; D is possibly TRBD1 (6 bases). The germline CDR1 and CDR2 sequences are MNHEY and SVGAGI. Trimming shortened V by 0 bases and J by 7 bases, and 10 bases separated the two germline ends. The CDR3 is made up of 13 amino acids. The CDR3 DNA reads as TGTGCCAGCAGTTACTCGACAGGATGGGAGCAGTACTTC. Encoded protein: CASSYSTGWEQYF.

The chain joins TRBV5-1 to TRBJ1-1; D possibly corresponds to TRBD1 (5 bases). V was pared by 4 bases and J by 1 base, with 14 bases between. The germline CDR1 and CDR2 sequences are SGHRS and YFSETQ. The CDR3 extends over 15 amino acids. Here the CDR3 reads CASSLERGANTEAFF. DNA for the CDR3: TGCGCCAGCAGCCTGGAGAGGGGCGCGAACACTGAAGCTTTCTTT.

The chain links TRBV7-6 to TRBJ1-2; 8 bases map to TRBD1. This CDR3 is 15 amino acids long. Germline trimming cut 1 base from V and 6 bases from J; bases unmatched to any gene: 7. In germline, CDR1 is SGHVS, CDR2 FNYEAQ. The DNA for the CDR3 is TGTGCCAGCAGCTTAGGTCCAGGGGGCAACGATGGCTACACCTTC. Protein product: CASSLGPGGNDGYTF.

V usage is TRBV29-1 and J usage is TRBJ2-1; the D is unclear. This CDR3 spans 12 amino acids. V lost 7 bases, J lost 0 bases, and 7 bases lay in between. Germline lookup yields CDR1 SQVTM and CDR2 ANQGSEA. The CDR3 loop is CSGGVSYNEQFF. DNA of the CDR3: TGCAGCGGCGGAGTCTCCTACAATGAGCAGTTCTTC.

The chain combines TRBV6-1 with TRBJ2-5; 7 bases align to TRBD2. V lost 8 bases and J lost 5; bases outside the gene matches: 11. The CDR3 is 14 residues long. Germline V lookup: CDR1 MNHNS, CDR2 SASEGT. CDR3 DNA: TGTGCCAGCCAGTCTAGCGGAGCCCGTGAGACCCAGTACTTC. It yields the protein CASQSSGARETQYF.